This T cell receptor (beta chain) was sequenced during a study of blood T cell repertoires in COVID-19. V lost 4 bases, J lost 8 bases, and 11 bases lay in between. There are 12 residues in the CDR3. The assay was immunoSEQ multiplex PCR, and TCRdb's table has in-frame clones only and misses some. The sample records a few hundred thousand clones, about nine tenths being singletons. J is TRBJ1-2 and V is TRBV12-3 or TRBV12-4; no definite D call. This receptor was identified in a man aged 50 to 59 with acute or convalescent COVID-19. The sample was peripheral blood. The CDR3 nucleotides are TGTGCCAGCAGTTGGGCCCCGGCGGGCTACACCTTC. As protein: CASSWAPAGYTF.